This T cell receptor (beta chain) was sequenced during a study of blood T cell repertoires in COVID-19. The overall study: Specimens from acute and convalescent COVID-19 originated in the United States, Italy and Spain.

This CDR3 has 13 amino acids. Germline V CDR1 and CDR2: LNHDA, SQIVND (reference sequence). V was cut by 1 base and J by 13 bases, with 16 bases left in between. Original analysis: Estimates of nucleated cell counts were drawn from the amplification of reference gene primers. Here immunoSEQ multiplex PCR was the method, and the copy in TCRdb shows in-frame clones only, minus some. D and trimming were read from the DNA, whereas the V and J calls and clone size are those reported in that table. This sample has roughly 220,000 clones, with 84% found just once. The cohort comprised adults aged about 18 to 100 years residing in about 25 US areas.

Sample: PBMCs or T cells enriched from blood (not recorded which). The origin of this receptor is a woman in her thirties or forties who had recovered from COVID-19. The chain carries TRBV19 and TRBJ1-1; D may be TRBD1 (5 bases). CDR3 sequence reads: CASSIGGRGEIFF. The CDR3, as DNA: TGTGCCAGTAGTATAGGCGGGAGGGGAGAGATTTTCTTT.